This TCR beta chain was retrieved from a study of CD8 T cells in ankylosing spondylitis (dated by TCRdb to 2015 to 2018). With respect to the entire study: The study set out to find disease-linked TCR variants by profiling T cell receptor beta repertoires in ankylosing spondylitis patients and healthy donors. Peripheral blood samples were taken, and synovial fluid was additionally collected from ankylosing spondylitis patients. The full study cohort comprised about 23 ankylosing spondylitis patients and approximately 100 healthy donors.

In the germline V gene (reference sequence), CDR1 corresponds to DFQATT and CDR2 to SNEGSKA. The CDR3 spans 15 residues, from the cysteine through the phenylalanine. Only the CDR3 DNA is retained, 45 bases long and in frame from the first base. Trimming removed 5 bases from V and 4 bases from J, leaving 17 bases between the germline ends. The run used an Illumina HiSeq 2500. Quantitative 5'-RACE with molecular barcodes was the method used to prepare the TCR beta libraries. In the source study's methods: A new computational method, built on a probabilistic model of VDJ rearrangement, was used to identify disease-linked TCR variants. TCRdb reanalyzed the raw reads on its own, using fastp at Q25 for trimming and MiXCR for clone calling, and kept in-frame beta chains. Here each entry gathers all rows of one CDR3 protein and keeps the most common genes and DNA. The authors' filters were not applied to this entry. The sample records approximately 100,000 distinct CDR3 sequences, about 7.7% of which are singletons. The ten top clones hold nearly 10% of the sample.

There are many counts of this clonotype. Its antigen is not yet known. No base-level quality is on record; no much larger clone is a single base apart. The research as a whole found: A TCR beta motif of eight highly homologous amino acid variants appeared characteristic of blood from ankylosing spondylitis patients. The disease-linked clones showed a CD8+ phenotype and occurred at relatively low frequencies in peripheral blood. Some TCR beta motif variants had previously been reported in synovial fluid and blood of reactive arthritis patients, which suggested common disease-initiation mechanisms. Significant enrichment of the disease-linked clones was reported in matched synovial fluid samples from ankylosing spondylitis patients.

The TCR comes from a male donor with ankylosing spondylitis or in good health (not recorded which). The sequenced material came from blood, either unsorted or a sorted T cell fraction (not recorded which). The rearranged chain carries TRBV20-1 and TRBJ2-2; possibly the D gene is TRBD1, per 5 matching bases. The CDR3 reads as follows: CSASWARDFTGELFF. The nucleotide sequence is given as TGCAGTGCTTCCTGGGCCAGGGATTTCACCGGGGAGCTGTTTTTT.